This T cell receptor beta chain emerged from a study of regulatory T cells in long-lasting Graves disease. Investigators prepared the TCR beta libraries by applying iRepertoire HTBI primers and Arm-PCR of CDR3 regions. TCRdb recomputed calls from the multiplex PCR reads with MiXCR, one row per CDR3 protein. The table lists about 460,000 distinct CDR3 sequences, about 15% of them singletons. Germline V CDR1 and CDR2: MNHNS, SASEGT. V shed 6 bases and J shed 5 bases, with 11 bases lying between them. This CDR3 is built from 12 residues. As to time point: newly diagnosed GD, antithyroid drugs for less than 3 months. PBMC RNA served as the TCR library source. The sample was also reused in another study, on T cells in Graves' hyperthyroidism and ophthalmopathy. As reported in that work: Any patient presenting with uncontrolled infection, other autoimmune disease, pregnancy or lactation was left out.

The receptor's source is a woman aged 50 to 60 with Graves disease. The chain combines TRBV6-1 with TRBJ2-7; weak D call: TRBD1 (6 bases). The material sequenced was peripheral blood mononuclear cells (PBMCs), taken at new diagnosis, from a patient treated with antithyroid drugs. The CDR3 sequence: CASREQGNEQYF. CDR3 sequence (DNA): TGTGCCAGCAGGGAACAGGGAAACGAGCAGTACTTC.